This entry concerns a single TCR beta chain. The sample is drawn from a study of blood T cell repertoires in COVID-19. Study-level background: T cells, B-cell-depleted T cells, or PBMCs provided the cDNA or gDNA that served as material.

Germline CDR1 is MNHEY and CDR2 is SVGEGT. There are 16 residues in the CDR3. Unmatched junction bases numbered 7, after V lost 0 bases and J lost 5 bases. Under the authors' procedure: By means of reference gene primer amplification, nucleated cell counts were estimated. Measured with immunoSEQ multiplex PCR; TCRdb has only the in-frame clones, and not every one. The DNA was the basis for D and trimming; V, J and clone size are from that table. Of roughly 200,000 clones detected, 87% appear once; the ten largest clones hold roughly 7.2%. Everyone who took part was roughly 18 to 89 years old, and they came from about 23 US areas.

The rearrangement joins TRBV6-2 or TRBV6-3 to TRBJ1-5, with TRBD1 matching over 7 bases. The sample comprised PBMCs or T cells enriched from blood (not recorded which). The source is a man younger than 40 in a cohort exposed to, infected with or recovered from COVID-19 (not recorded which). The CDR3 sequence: CASSYSTGAQHQPQHF. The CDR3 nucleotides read TGTGCCAGCAGTTACTCTACAGGGGCCCAGCATCAGCCCCAGCATTTT.